These 18 T cell receptor beta chains share one sample of origin, sequenced in a study of technical replicates of blood from a handful of donors. Sequencing was performed with immunoSEQ multiplex PCR; in TCRdb, only in-frame clones are kept and a portion is missing. The table lists approximately 12,000 clones, about 86% of them singletons. Sequenced material: PBMCs. All receptors come from a human donor in good health.

This sequence joins TRBV2 and TRBJ1-5; no reliable D call. Trimming left V 7 bases short and J 0 bases short, with 7 bases between. Germline V gives CDR1 SNHLY, CDR2 FYNNEI. The CDR3 extends over 13 amino acids. The CDR3 reads CASNFYSNQPQHF. CDR3 nucleotide sequence: TGTGCCAGCAACTTTTATAGCAATCAGCCCCAGCATTTT.

The chain is built from TRBV19 and TRBJ2-7; TRBD2 aligns across 7 bases. The CDR3 sequence is 15 residues long. The V segment lost 5 bases and the J segment 0 bases; nucleotides outside the gene matches: 7. Per the germline V gene, CDR1 is LNHDA and CDR2 is SQIVND (reference sequence). The CDR3 spells CASSWSRGSSYEQYF. The DNA for the CDR3 is TGTGCCAGTAGTTGGTCGCGGGGGAGCTCCTACGAGCAGTACTTC.

The rearrangement joins TRBV19 to TRBJ1-2, with 10 bases lining up with TRBD1. After removal of 1 base from V and 8 bases from J, the junction contained 7 bases not matched to a gene. The CDR3 is 15 residues long. Germline CDR1 is LNHDA and CDR2 is SQIVND (reference sequence). CDR3 protein: CASSIAGDRGRGYTF. In nucleotides, the CDR3 is TGTGCCAGTAGTATAGCTGGGGACAGGGGACGAGGCTACACCTTC.

V gene TRBV13 combines with J gene TRBJ1-1; 12 positions match TRBD1. The V segment lost 6 bases and the J segment 0 bases; nucleotides outside the gene matches: 8. The germline V gene has CDR1 PRHDT and CDR2 FYEKMQ (reference sequence). The CDR3 runs 17 residues. In nucleotides, the CDR3 is TGTGCCAGCAGGGCCGGGACAGGGGGCTCTTTGAACACTGAAGCTTTCTTT. As protein: CASRAGTGGSLNTEAFF.

The J gene is TRBJ1-4, the V gene TRBV5-1; 7 nucleotides align to TRBD1. CDR3 length: 15 residues. J was trimmed by 8 bases and V by 4 bases; bases with no gene match: 11. CDR1 is SGHRS, CDR2 YFSETQ, per germline. DNA of the CDR3: TGCGCCAGCAGCCCGGGACAGTCGAGGGAGGAAAAACTGTTTTTT. It yields the protein CASSPGQSREEKLFF.

The chain couples TRBV6-6 to TRBJ1-5; no firm D call. Germline V CDR1 and CDR2: MNHNY, SVGAGI (reference sequence). V lost 2 bases, J lost 7 bases, and 6 bases lay in between. The CDR3 covers 12 residues. CDR3: CASSYAKQPQHF. The DNA of the CDR3 is TGTGCCAGCAGTTACGCTAAACAGCCCCAGCATTTT.

This chain connects TRBV6-5 to TRBJ2-3; TRBD2 matches at 10 bases. The germline gives CDR1 MNHEY, CDR2 SVGAGI. CDR3 length: 16 residues. V was clipped by 0 bases and J by 8 bases; unmatched bases: 8. CDR3 sequence: CASSYSTAGGPGTQYF. For the CDR3, the DNA is TGTGCCAGCAGTTACTCGACAGCGGGAGGGCCCGGTACGCAGTATTTT.

The chain is built from TRBV2 and TRBJ2-7; 10 bases fit TRBD1. The CDR3 sequence is 14 residues long. CDR1 is SNHLY, CDR2 FYNNEI, per germline. V lost 7 bases to trimming and J lost 3 bases; unmatched junction nucleotides: 6. CDR3 DNA sequence: TGTGCCAGCACAGACGGGACAGGGGACTACGAGCAGTACTTC. Translation: CASTDGTGDYEQYF.

This clone was observed a few times. The V gene is TRBV6-5, the J gene TRBJ1-2; perhaps TRBD1 as D (6 bases). V lost 7 bases, J lost 7 bases, and 16 bases lay in between. Germline values: CDR1 MNHEY, CDR2 SVGAGI. CDR3 size: 13 residues. CDR3 in amino acids: CASNSRGAGGYTF. CDR3 in DNA: TGTGCCAGCAACTCCCGGGGGGCAGGTGGCTACACCTTC.

The chain is built from TRBV19 and TRBJ2-2, with TRBD2 matching 10 bases. Germline V CDR1 and CDR2: LNHDA, SQIVND (reference sequence). This CDR3 is 16 amino acids long. After removal of 1 base from V and 2 bases from J, the junction contained 1 base not matched to a gene. In DNA, the CDR3 is TGTGCCAGTAGTATAGCTAGCGGGAGAAACACCGGGGAGCTGTTTTTT. Translated: CASSIASGRNTGELFF.

This clone occurred once. The genes are TRBV5-1 and TRBJ2-5; 9 bases match TRBD1. Germline lookup yields CDR1 SGHRS and CDR2 YFSETQ. The CDR3 is 16 residues long. Losses at the gene ends were 3 bases for V and 1 base for J; bases not matched to a gene: 7. The CDR3 protein is CASSSSGTGSQETQYF. The CDR3 coding sequence is TGCGCCAGCAGCTCGTCCGGGACAGGGAGCCAAGAGACCCAGTACTTC. The whole variable domain, filled in from reference TRBV5-1 and TRBJ2-5, reads KAGVTQTPRYLIKTRGQQVTLSCSPISGHRSVSWYQQTPGQGLQFLFEYFSETQRNKGNFPGRFSGRQFSNSRSEMNVSTLELGDSALYLCASSSSGTGSQETQYFGPGTRLLVL.

The CDR3 spells CASRASGTEDYEQYF. The CDR3, as DNA: TGTGCCAGCAGGGCCTCCGGGACAGAGGACTACGAGCAGTACTTC. The J gene is TRBJ2-7, the V gene TRBV28; 7 bases fit TRBD1. The CDR3 is made up of 15 amino acids. J was trimmed by 3 bases and V by 6 bases; bases with no gene match: 11. Germline assignment: CDR1 MDHEN and CDR2 SYDVKM.

The chain employs TRBV11-2 and TRBJ2-4; 10 bases map to TRBD1. The CDR3 loop spans 19 amino acids. Germline CDR1 and CDR2: SGHAT and FQNNGV. Trimming cost V 1 base and J 1 base; bases outside gene matches: 10. CDR3 protein: CASSLASGTGAGAKNIQYF. DNA for the CDR3: TGTGCCAGCAGCTTAGCGTCCGGGACAGGGGCCGGGGCCAAAAACATTCAGTACTTC.

The chain links TRBV7-9 to TRBJ2-3, with 11 bases lining up with TRBD2. Germline CDR1 reads SEHNR; CDR2 reads FQNEAQ (reference sequence). V gave up 5 bases and J gave up 3 bases; unmatched junction bases: 13. The CDR3 covers 18 residues. CDR3 region: CASSKYVLAGVGTDTQYF. CDR3 sequence (DNA): TGTGCCAGCAGCAAATACGTACTAGCGGGAGTTGGTACAGATACGCAGTATTTT. Drawing the rest from reference TRBV7-9 and TRBJ2-3, the complete variable domain is DTGVSQNPRHKITKRGQNVTFRCDPISEHNRLYWYRQTLGQGPEFLTYFQNEAQLEKSRLLSDRFSAERPKGSFSTLEIQRTEQGDSAMYLCASSKYVLAGVGTDTQYFGPGTRLTVL.

This sequence joins TRBV18 and TRBJ2-1; 12 positions match TRBD2. The CDR3 spans 17 residues. V was pared by 5 bases and J by 6 bases, with 11 bases of the junction left unmatched. Germline V gene data show CDR1 as KGHSH and CDR2 as LQKENI. DNA of the CDR3: TGTGCCAGCTCATCCACCTTTCTAGCGGGAGGGCCCAATGAGCAGTTCTTC. Encoded protein: CASSSTFLAGGPNEQFF.

This chain uses TRBV6-1 with TRBJ2-5, with 9 bases lining up with TRBD1. Germline-derived CDR1 and CDR2 are MNHNS and SASEGT. The junction had 4 bases not matched to a gene; V was cut back by 1 base and J by 4 bases. This CDR3 contains 15 residues. The CDR3 region has the DNA TGTGCCAGCAGTGAAGTCCCGACAGGGGGAGAGACCCAGTACTTC. It translates to CASSEVPTGGETQYF.

The chain employs TRBV10-3 and TRBJ1-5; 9 nucleotides agree with TRBD1. Germline-derived CDR1 and CDR2 are ENHRY and SYGVKD. V lost 10 bases and J lost 3; bases outside the gene matches: 4. This CDR3 spans 13 amino acids. The CDR3 DNA sequence: TGTGCCACCACAGGGGGCACCAATCAGCCCCAGCATTTT. It encodes CATTGGTNQPQHF.

The rearrangement joins TRBV6-5 to TRBJ1-5; TRBD1 is a possible D gene (6 bases). Trimming pared 6 bases from V and 0 bases from J, leaving 9 bases between. CDR3 size: 14 residues. Per germline, CDR1 MNHEY and CDR2 SVGAGI. The CDR3 loop is CASRDSYSNQPQHF. The CDR3, as DNA: TGTGCCAGCAGGGACAGCTATAGCAATCAGCCCCAGCATTTT.